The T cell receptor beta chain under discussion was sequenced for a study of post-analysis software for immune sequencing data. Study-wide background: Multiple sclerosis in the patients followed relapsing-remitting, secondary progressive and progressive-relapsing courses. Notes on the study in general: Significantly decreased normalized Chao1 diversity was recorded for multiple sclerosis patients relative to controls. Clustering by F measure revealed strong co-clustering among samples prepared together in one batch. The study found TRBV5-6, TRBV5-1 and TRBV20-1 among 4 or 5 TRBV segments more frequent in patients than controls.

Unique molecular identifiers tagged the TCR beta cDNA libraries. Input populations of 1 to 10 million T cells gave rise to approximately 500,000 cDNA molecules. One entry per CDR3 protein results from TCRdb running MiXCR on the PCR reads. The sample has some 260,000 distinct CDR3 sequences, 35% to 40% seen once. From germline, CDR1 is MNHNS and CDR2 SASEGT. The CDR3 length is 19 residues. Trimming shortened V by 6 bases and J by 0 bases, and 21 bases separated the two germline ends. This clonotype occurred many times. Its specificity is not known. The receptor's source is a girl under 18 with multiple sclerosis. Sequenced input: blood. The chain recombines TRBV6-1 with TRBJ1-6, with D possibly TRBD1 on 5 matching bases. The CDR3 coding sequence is TGTGCCAGCAGCGAACAGGTTCTCTACAGGAGCTCCTATAATTCACCCCTCCACTTT. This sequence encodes CASSEQVLYRSSYNSPLHF.